This T cell receptor beta chain was retrieved from a study of cytomegalovirus exposure and HLA in healthy donors. Overall study findings and caveats: The study put some 150 TCR beta chains on its list as cytomegalovirus-associated. Subsequent analysis found a tendency for first-cohort TCR clusters to co-occur within the 120 or so validation repertoires.

Profiled with immunoSEQ multiplex PCR; TCRdb holds only in-frame clones, not every one. The table shows 200,000 to 250,000 clones, with approximately 88% occurring only once. On this clone itself: Its cognate antigen is unknown.

The sequencing input was PBMCs. The receptor comes from a woman aged 25 to 45 in good health and CMV-seropositive.

In DNA, the CDR3 is TGCAGCGTCCCGGGGTCCCAAGAGACCCAGTACTTC. This codes for CSVPGSQETQYF. The J gene is TRBJ2-5, the V gene TRBV29-1; D is perhaps TRBD2 (5 bases). The CDR3 runs 12 residues. CDR1 and CDR2 (germline): SQVTM, ANQGSEA. V lost 6 bases and J lost 1, with 9 bases in between.